This T cell receptor beta chain was observed in a study of CXCR3-negative and CXCR3-positive naive CD8 T cells. General observations from the study: Relative to CXCR3-negative naive cells, CXCR3-positive naive cells had more hydrophobic TRB CDR3s.

The CDR3 runs to 15 residues. Looked up from germline, CDR1 is LGHNA and CDR2 is YNFKEQ. A remark on this clonotype: The antigen is not known.

TRB cDNA was prepared as libraries by UMI-labeled 5' RACE. TCRdb reanalyzed the 5' RACE reads, giving one entry per CDR3 protein sequence and no DNA. This listing includes approximately 59,000 distinct CDR3 sequences. Each CD8+ T cell subset was flow-sorted in triplicate. Every sort contained 250,000 to 300,000 cells. The chain carries TRBV4-2 and TRBJ2-7; TCRdb's D gene call, TRBD1, goes unchecked for lack of DNA. Sequencing was carried out using naive CXCR3+ CD8+ T cells from blood. Documented subset: CD45RO-CCR7+CD27+CD95- naive CD8+ T cells expressing CXCR3 (TNR3+). The receptor was derived from a human donor in good health. Some clones in this sample may be carry-over from other donors' samples. The CDR3 protein is CASSQDNGASYEQYF.